The clone carrying this T cell receptor (beta chain) was counted at least ten times. Amplifying from RNA transcripts, the study obtained TCR beta CDR3 regions. An initial RT-PCR round employing HTBI primers preceded a second-round multiplex PCR. TCRdb used MiXCR to reprocess the multiplex PCR reads, holding one entry per CDR3 protein. Of some 1.1 million distinct CDR3 sequences in the sample, about 36% are singletons; the top ten hold over 8.5%. This sample was taken from a study of Graves' ophthalmopathy and Graves' hyperthyroidism. V lost 5 bases and J lost 2, with 10 bases in between. The germline V gene encodes CDR1 SQVTM and CDR2 ANQGSEA. The CDR3 sequence is 14 residues long.

This clonotype originated in an adult man with Graves' hyperthyroidism. This chain links TRBV29-1 with TRBJ2-6, with D tentatively TRBD2 (5 bases). Sequencing was carried out using peripheral blood or thyroid tissue (not recorded which). The CDR3 protein is CSVSRGTGANVLTF. The CDR3 DNA is TGCAGCGTTAGCCGGGGTACTGGGGCCAACGTCCTGACTTTC.